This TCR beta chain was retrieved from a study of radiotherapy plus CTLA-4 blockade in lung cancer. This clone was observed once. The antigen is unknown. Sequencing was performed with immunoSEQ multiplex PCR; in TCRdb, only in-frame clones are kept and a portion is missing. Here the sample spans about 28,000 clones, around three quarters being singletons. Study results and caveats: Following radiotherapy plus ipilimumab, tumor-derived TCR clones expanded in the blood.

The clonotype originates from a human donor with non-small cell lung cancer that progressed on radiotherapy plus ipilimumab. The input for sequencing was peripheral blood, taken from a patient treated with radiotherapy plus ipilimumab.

The DNA for the CDR3 is TGTGCCAGCAGCCCCGTAGGGGGTAATAATTCACCCCTCCACTTT. It encodes CASSPVGGNNSPLHF. This chain joins TRBV7-2 and TRBJ1-6, with D perhaps TRBD1 (6 bases). The germline CDR1 and CDR2 sequences are SGHTA and FQGNSA. Trimming took off 5 bases at V and 5 bases at J, with 13 bases between the two ends. The CDR3 runs to 15 residues.